This T cell receptor beta chain was documented in a study of T cells in Graves' hyperthyroidism and ophthalmopathy. Study findings and constraints: Blood also held most thyroid clonotypes expanded beyond 0.001.

This clonotype was counted many times. Its antigen remains unidentified. It was RNA transcripts that yielded the amplified TCR beta CDR3 regions. TCR CDR3 regions were first amplified by RT-PCR with HTBI primers. From the multiplex PCR reads, TCRdb called clonotypes with MiXCR, one entry per CDR3 protein. The sample includes under 550,000 distinct CDR3 sequences, just under 20% of them seen just once. The cohort's ophthalmopathy patients, a group with duration under 3 months, had a Clinical Activity Score of at least 3 and a NOSPECS grade of at least 4. The sequenced material came from blood. The clonotype was recovered from a man aged 40-55 years with Graves' ophthalmopathy.

The CDR3 protein is CATGTSGTYEQYF. CDR3 bases: TGTGCCACCGGGACTAGCGGAACCTACGAGCAGTACTTC. The rearrangement uses TRBV24-1 and TRBJ2-7; 11 bases line up with TRBD2. The trim removed 9 bases at V and 2 bases at J, leaving 2 bases unmatched. In germline, CDR1 is KGHDR, CDR2 SFDVKD. The CDR3 sequence is 13 residues long.